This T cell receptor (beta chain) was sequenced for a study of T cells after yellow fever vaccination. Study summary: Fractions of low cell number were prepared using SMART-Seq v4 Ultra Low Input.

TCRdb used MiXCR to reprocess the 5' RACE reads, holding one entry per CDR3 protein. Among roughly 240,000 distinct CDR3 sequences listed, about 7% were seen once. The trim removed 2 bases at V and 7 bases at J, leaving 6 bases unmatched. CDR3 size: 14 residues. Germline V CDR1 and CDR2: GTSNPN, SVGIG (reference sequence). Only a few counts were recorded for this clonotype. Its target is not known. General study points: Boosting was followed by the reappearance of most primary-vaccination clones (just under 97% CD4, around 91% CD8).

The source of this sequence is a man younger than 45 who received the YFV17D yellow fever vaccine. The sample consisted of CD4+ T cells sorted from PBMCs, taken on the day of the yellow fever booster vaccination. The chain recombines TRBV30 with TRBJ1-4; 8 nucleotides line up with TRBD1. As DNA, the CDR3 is TGTGCCTGGAGTCGGGCCGGGACAGGTGAAAAACTGTTTTTT. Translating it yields CAWSRAGTGEKLFF.